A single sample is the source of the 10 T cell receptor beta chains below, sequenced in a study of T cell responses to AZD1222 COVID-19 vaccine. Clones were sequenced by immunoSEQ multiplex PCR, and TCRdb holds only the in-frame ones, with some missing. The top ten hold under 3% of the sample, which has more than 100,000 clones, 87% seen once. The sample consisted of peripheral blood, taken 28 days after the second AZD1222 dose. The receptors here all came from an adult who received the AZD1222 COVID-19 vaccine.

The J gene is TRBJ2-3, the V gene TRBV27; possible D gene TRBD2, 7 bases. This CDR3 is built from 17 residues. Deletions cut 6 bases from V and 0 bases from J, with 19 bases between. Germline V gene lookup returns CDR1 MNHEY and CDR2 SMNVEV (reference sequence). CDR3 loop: CASRRGPRAASTDTQYF. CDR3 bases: TGTGCCAGCAGGCGGGGGCCACGAGCCGCTAGCACAGATACGCAGTATTTT.

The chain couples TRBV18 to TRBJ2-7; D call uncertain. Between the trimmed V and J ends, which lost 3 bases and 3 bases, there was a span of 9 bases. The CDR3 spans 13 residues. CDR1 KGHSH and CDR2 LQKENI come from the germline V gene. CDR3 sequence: CASSPRHLYEQYF. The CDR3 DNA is TGTGCCAGCTCACCCCGACACCTCTACGAGCAGTACTTC.

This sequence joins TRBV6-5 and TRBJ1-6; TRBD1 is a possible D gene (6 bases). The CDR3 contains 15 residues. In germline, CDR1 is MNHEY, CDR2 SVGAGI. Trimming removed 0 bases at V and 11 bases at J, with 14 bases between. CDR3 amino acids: CASSYSGGRAAPLHF. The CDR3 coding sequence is TGTGCCAGCAGTTACTCCGGGGGGCGAGCGGCACCCCTCCACTTT.

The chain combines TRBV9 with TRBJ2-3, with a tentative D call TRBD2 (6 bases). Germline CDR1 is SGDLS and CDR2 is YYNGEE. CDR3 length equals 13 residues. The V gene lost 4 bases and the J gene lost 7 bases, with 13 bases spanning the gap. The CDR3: CASSTGLSYTQYF. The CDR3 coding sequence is TGTGCCAGCAGCACCGGACTATCCTATACGCAGTATTTT.

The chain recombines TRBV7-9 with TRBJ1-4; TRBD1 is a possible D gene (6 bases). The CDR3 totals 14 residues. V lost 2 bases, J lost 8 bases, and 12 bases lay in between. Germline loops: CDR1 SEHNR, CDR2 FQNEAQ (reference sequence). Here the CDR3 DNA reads TGTGCCAGCAGCTTACTGCAGGGGTCGGAAAAACTGTTTTTT. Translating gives CASSLLQGSEKLFF.

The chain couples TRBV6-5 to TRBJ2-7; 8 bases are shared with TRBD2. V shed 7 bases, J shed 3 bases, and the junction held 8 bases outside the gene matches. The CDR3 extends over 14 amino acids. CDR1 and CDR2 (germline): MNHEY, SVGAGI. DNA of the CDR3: TGTGCCAGCACAACTAGCGGAACCTTCTACGAGCAGTACTTC. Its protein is CASTTSGTFYEQYF.

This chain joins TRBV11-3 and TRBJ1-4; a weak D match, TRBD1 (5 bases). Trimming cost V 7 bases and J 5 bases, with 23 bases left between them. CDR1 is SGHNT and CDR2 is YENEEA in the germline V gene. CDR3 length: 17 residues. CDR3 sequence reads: CASILGTHPRENEKLFF. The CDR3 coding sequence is TGTGCCAGCATTTTAGGGACCCATCCCAGGGAAAATGAAAAACTGTTTTTT. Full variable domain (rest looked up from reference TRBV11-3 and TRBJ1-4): EAGVVQSPRYKIIEKKQPVAFWCNPISGHNTLYWYLQNLGQGPELLIRYENEEAVDDSQLPKDRFSAERLKGVDSTLKIQPAELGDSAVYLCASILGTHPRENEKLFFGSGTQLSVL.

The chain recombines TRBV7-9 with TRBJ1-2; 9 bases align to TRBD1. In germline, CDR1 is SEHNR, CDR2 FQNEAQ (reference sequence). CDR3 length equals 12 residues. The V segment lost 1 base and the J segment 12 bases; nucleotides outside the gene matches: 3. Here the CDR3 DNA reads TGTGCCAGCAGCTTAGGAGGGACAGGGCACACCTTC. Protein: CASSLGGTGHTF.

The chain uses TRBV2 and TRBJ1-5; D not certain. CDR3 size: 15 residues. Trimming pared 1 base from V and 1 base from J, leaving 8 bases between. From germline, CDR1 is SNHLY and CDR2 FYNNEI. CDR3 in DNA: TGTGCCAGCAGTGAAGACAGTGGGAGCAATCAGCCCCAGCATTTT. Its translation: CASSEDSGSNQPQHF.

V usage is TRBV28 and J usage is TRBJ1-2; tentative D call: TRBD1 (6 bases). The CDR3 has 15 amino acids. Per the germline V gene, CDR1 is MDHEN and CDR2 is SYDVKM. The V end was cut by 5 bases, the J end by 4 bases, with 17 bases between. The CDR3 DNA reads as TGTGCCAGCAGTCATCAGGGGCGATACATCTATGGCTACACCTTC. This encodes CASSHQGRYIYGYTF.